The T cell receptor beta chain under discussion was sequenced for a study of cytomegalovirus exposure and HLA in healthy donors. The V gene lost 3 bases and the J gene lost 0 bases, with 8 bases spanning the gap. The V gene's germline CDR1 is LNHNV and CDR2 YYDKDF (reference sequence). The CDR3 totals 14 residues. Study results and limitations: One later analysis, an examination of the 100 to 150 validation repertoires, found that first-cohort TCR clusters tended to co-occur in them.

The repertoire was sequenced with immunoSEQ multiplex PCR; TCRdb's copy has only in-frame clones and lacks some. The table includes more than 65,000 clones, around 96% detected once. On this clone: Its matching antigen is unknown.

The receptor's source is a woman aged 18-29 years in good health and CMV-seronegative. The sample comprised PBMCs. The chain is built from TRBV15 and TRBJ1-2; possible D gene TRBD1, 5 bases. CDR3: CATSRDIPNYGYTF. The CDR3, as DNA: TGTGCCACCAGCAGGGACATCCCTAACTATGGCTACACCTTC.